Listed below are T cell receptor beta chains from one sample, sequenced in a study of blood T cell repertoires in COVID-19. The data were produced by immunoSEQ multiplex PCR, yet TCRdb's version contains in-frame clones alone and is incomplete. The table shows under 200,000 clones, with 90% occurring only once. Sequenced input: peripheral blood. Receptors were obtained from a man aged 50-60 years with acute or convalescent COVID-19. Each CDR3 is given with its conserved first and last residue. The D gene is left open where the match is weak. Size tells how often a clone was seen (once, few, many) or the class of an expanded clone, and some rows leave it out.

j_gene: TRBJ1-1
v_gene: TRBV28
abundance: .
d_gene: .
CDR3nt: TGTGCCAGCAGACAGACACCCGACACTGAAGCTTTCTTT
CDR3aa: CASRQTPDTEAFF

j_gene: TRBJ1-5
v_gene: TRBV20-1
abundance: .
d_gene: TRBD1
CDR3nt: TGCAGTGCTAGTAAGGAAGGGGGCGCGGATCAGCCCCAGCATTTT
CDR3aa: CSASKEGGADQPQHF

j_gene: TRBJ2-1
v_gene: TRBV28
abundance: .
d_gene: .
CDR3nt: TGTGCCAGCAGGACCCCCGGAGGAGGGTACAATGAGCAGTTCTTC
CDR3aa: CASRTPGGGYNEQFF

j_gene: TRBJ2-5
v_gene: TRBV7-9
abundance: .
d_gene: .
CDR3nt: TGTGCCAGCAACCATGGAATAGGTAGCGGTATAGAGACCCAGTACTTC
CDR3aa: CASNHGIGSGIETQYF

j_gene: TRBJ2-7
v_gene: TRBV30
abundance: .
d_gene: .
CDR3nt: TGTGCCTGTTTTGGAGAAAACTCCTACGAGCAGTACTTC
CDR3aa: CACFGENSYEQYF

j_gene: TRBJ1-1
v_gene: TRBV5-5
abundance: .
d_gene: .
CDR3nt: TGTGCCAGCAGCCTCGGACACCCGAGTTGGGCTTTCTTT
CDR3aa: CASSLGHPSWAFF

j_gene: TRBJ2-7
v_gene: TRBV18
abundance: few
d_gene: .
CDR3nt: TGTGCCAGCTCTCGGACGGGGTCAGCCTACGAGCAGTACTTC
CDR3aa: CASSRTGSAYEQYF

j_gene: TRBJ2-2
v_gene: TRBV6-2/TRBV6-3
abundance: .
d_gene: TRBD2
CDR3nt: TGTGCCAGCAGTCGACTAGCGGGAGGAGATACCGGGGAGCTGTTTTTT
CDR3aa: CASSRLAGGDTGELFF

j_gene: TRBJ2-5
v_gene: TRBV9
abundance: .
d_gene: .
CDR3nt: TGTGCCAGCAGCGTAGACAGGGTGCCGGGAGAGACCCAGTACTTC
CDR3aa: CASSVDRVPGETQYF

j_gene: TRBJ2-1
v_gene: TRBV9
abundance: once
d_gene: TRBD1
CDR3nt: TGTGCCAGCAGCTTCCAGACAGGGGAGACCTACAATGAGCAGTTCTTC
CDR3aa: CASSFQTGETYNEQFF

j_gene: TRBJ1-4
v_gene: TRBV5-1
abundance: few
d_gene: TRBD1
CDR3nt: TGCGCCAGCACCCCCGATGCAGGGGGCTATGAAAAACTGTTTTTT
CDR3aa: CASTPDAGGYEKLFF

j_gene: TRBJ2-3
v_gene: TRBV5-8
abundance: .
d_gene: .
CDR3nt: TGTGCCAGCAGCTTGGGAGGAGGGTTCATGGATACGCAGTATTTT
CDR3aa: CASSLGGGFMDTQYF

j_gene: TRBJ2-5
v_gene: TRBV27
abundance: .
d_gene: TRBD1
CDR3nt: TGTGCCAGCAGTCCCGGACAGGGAGAGGGCCAAGAGACCCAGTACTTC
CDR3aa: CASSPGQGEGQETQYF

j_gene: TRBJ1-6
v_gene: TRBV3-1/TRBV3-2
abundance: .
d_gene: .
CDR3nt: TGTGCCAGCACCAACCGAGAGGGCAGTTCTTCACCCCTCCACTTT
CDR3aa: CASTNREGSSSPLHF

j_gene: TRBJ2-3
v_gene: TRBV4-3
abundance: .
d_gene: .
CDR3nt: TGCGCCAGCAGCCAAGATGGGCCTCCGGCGCCAGATACGCAGTATTTT
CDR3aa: CASSQDGPPAPDTQYF

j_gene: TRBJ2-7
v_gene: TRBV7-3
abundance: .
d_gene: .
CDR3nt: TGTGCCAGCAGCCTAAGAGACGGAGCCGGGACTCAAGAGCAGTACTTC
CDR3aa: CASSLRDGAGTQEQYF

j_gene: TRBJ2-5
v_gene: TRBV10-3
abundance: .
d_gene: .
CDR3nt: TGTGCCATCAGTGAGGGCCGCCTGTCCCAGTACTTC
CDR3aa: CAISEGRLSQYF

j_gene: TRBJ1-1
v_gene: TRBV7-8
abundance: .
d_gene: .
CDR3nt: TGTGCCAGCAGCTTAGTAGGGGGTTCCACTGAAGCTTTCTTT
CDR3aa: CASSLVGGSTEAFF

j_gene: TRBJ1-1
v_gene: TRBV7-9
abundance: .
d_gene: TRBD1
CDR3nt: TGTGCCAGCAGCACAACGACAGGGCACACTGAAGCTTTCTTT
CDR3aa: CASSTTTGHTEAFF

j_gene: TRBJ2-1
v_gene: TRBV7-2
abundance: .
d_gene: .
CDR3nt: TGTGCCAGCAGCTATATTCCCGCAGGGCTCTACTACAATGAGCAGTTCTTC
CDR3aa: CASSYIPAGLYYNEQFF

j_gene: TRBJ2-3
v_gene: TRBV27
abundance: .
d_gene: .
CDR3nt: TGTGCCAGCAGTTCTATACCGCGGGCCTCGCAGTATTTT
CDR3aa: CASSSIPRASQYF

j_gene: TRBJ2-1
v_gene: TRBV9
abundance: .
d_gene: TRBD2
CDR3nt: TGTGCCAGCAGCGTATCCAGCGGGGGTGGGAATGAGCAGTTCTTC
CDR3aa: CASSVSSGGGNEQFF

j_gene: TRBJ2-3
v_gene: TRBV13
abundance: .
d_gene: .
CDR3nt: TGTGCCAGCAGCTTATACCAGGGGAGCACAGATACGCAGTATTTT
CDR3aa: CASSLYQGSTDTQYF

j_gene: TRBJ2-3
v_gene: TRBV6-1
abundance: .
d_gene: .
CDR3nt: TGTGCCAGCAGTGAGGGGGCCAGCACAGATACGCAGTATTTT
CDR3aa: CASSEGASTDTQYF

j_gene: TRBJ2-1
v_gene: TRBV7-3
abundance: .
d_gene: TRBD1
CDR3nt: TGTGCCAGCAGCTTAGGGTCCCCGGGACAGGGTGTCGAGCAGTTCTTC
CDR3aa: CASSLGSPGQGVEQFF

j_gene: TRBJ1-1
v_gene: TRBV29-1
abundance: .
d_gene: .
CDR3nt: TGCAGCGCCAGGAGCGGGACTGAAGCTTTCTTT
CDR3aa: CSARSGTEAFF

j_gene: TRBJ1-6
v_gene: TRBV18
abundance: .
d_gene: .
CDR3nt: TGTGCCAGCTCGACACGTGGTCAAGGTGCACCCCTCCACTTT
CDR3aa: CASSTRGQGAPLHF

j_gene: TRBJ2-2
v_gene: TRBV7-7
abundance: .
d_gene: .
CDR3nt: TGTGCTAGCAGCTTAGTAGCGGCAGGGTGGAAGGCCGGGGAGCTGTTTTTT
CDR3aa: CASSLVAAGWKAGELFF

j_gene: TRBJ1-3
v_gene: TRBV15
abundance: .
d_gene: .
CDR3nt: TGTGCCACCAGCAGAGACCTTCCACCAGCTGGAAACACCATATATTTT
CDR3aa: CATSRDLPPAGNTIYF

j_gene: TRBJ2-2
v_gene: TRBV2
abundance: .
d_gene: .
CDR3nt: TGTGCCAGCCAGAGAGGGGGTTCCACCGGGGAGCTGTTTTTT
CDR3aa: CASQRGGSTGELFF

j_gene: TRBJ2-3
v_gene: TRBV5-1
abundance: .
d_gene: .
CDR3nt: TGCGCCAGCAGCTTGCAGTTGGATACGCAGTATTTT
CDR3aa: CASSLQLDTQYF

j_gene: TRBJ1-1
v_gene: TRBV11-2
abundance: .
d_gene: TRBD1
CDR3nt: TGTGCCAGCAGCTTAACAGGGGGCGAGGTAGGAGCTTTCTTT
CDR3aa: CASSLTGGEVGAFF